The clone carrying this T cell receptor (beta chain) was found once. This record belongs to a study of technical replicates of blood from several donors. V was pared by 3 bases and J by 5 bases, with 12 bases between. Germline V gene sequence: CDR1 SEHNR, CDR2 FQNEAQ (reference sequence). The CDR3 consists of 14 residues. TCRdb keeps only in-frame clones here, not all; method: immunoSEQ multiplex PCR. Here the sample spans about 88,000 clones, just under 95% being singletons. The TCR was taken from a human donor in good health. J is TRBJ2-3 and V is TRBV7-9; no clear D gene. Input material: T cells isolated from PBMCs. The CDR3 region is CASSLLSRQDTQYF. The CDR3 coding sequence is TGTGCCAGCAGCTTGCTCTCAAGACAAGATACGCAGTATTTT.